These T cell receptor beta chains were read from a single sample in a study of response to subunit inactivated influenza vaccine. TCRdb re-derived calls from the RT-PCR reads in MiXCR, one entry per CDR3 protein. The sample contains around 580,000 distinct CDR3 sequences, 12% of which appear only once. The sequencing used PBMCs from blood, collected on the day of vaccination. The receptors stem from a man in his fifties or sixties who received an inactivated influenza vaccine. Both conserved end residues are part of each CDR3. The D gene is left open where the match is weak. Some rows mark clone size as missing; the rest say once, few, many or name a class of expanded clone.

V gene	D gene	CDR3 length	clone size	J gene	CDR3 protein	CDR3 DNA
TRBV12-3/TRBV12-4	TRBD2	13	many	TRBJ2-5	CASRLAGHETQYF	TGTGCCAGCAGACTAGCGGGACATGAGACCCAGTACTTC
TRBV7-2	-	13	-	TRBJ1-6	CASSFGQNSPLHF	TGTGCCAGCAGCTTCGGACAGAATTCACCCCTCCACTTT
TRBV5-1	-	13	many	TRBJ2-3	CASSYGTPDTQYF	TGCGCCAGCAGCTACGGGACCCCAGATACGCAGTATTTT
TRBV2	-	13	many	TRBJ2-2	CASSWGRTGELFF	TGTGCCAGCAGTTGGGGCCGCACCGGGGAGCTGTTTTTT
TRBV10-3	TRBD1	16	-	TRBJ2-3	CAISEGQGFSTDTQYF	TGTGCCATCAGTGAAGGACAGGGGTTTTCGACAGATACGCAGTATTTT
TRBV9	-	14	few	TRBJ2-7	CASSVGGSAYEQYF	TGTGCCAGCAGCGTCGGTGGGTCAGCCTACGAGCAGTACTTC
TRBV7-2	-	13	few	TRBJ2-3	CASGPNVADTQYF	TGTGCCAGCGGACCCAATGTGGCAGATACGCAGTATTTT
TRBV5-5	-	13	-	TRBJ2-5	CASSYRYQETQYF	TGTGCCAGCAGCTACAGGTACCAAGAGACCCAGTACTTC
TRBV28	-	11	few	TRBJ2-7	CASSLRGFQYF	TGTGCCAGCAGTTTACGGGGCTTTCAGTACTTC
TRBV5-1	TRBD1	19	-	TRBJ1-1	CASSSPRQGLLLANTEAFF	TGCGCCAGCAGCTCTCCCCGACAGGGACTTTTACTTGCGAACACTGAAGCTTTCTTT
TRBV11-1	TRBD2	18	few	TRBJ2-2	CASSTIPKLARNTGELFF	TGTGCCAGCAGCACCATCCCGAAACTAGCGCGGAACACCGGGGAGCTGTTTTTT
TRBV7-9	-	15	many	TRBJ1-1	CASSPRAALNTEAFF	TGTGCCAGCAGCCCGAGGGCGGCTTTGAACACTGAAGCTTTCTTT
TRBV11-2	TRBD2	19	few	TRBJ2-3	CASSLVLVRLAGSTDTQYF	TGTGCCAGCAGCTTAGTTCTGGTCAGGCTAGCGGGAAGCACAGATACGCAGTATTTT
TRBV7-2	TRBD2	16	-	TRBJ2-1	CASSLAFSGAFNEQFF	TGTGCCAGCAGCTTAGCTTTTAGCGGGGCCTTCAATGAGCAGTTCTTC
TRBV5-1	TRBD2	15	few	TRBJ2-7	CASSITGLASYEQYF	TGCGCCAGCAGCATCACCGGACTAGCGTCCTACGAGCAGTACTTC
TRBV10-3	-	15	few	TRBJ2-3	CAISVNGEYTDTQYF	TGTGCCATCAGTGTGAACGGGGAATACACAGATACGCAGTATTTT
TRBV5-1	-	12	few	TRBJ1-1	CASSIGGTEAFF	TGCGCCAGCAGCATCGGGGGCACTGAAGCTTTCTTT
TRBV10-3	-	12	-	TRBJ2-5	CAISGTEETQYF	TGTGCCATCAGTGGGACGGAAGAGACCCAGTACTTC
TRBV27	-	13	-	TRBJ2-7	CASSLNTGTYEYF	TGTGCCAGCAGTTTAAACACAGGGACCTACGAATACTTC
TRBV5-1	-	16	few	TRBJ2-6	CASSLDQVSGANVLTF	TGCGCCAGCAGCTTGGACCAGGTCTCTGGGGCCAACGTCCTGACTTTC
TRBV28	TRBD2	14	-	TRBJ2-1	CASGTSGTSNEQFF	TGTGCCAGCGGTACCTCCGGGACTAGCAATGAGCAGTTCTTC
TRBV5-1	TRBD2	14	-	TRBJ2-1	CASRIAGDYNEQFF	TGCGCCAGCAGGATAGCGGGGGACTACAATGAGCAGTTCTTC
TRBV28	-	16	-	TRBJ1-2	CASSPSERTGLYGYTF	TGTGCCAGCAGTCCCAGCGAAAGGACTGGCTTGTATGGCTACACCTTC
TRBV20-1	-	15	few	TRBJ1-2	CSARDHGQGTGGYTF	TGCAGTGCTAGAGATCACGGCCAGGGAACCGGTGGCTACACCTTC
TRBV12-3/TRBV12-4	TRBD2	13	-	TRBJ2-1	CASKTSGFDEQFF	TGTGCCAGCAAGACTAGCGGGTTCGATGAGCAGTTCTTC
TRBV29-1	TRBD2	13	-	TRBJ2-1	CSFGAGGYNEQFF	TGCAGCTTCGGAGCGGGGGGCTACAATGAGCAGTTCTTC
TRBV5-1	TRBD2	17	few	TRBJ2-5	CASSSSTTSGLLGAQYF	TGCGCCAGCAGCTCTTCGACGACTAGCGGTCTCCTCGGGGCCCAGTACTTC
TRBV28	TRBD1	15	few	TRBJ2-7	CASSFIGQGFGEQYF	TGTGCCAGCAGTTTCATCGGACAGGGGTTCGGCGAGCAGTACTTC
TRBV7-2	TRBD2	14	many	TRBJ2-5	CASSFSGGVETQYF	TGTGCCAGCAGCTTTTCGGGGGGGGTAGAGACCCAGTACTTC